This T cell receptor beta chain emerged from a study of blood T cells in healthy people across ages. The wider study: About one barcoded beta molecule per two T cells came from capture by template switching.

Next came a second PCR, run for roughly 6 to 11 cycles, which used a sample-barcoded 5' primer along with a J-beta primer mix. TCRdb reprocessed the 5' RACE reads with MiXCR, giving one entry per CDR3 protein. The sample contains 790,000 or so distinct CDR3 sequences, 35% to 60% of which appear only once. A remark on this clonotype: Its specificity is unknown.

Study-level points and caveats: Compared with aged donors, long-lived donors showed fewer expanded clones, suggesting selection. Per million T cells, TCR beta diversity dropped roughly linearly as age increased.

This clonotype was sampled from an elderly man in good health. Sequenced: blood.

CDR3 nucleotides: TGTGCCAGCAGCCCCAATACAGGGATCTCCTACGAGCAGTACTTC. Its protein is CASSPNTGISYEQYF. V is TRBV5-6 and J is TRBJ2-7; possibly TRBD1 for D (6 bases). In germline, CDR1 is SGHDT, CDR2 YYEEEE. CDR3 length: 15 residues. The V gene lost 4 bases and the J gene lost 0 bases, with 14 bases spanning the gap.